This T cell receptor beta chain was observed in a study of vaccination and CD4 T cells after COVID-19. Study overall: Each individual in the study obtained two doses of BNT162b2 or mRNA-1273 vaccine.

With respect to this clonotype: What it binds is unknown.

V lost 0 bases and J 5 bases, leaving 10 bases between the germline ends. Germline-derived CDR1 and CDR2 are DFQATT and SNEGSKA (reference sequence). The CDR3 loop spans 13 amino acids. The treatment is: roughly ten-day PBMC culture with coronavirus spike peptide pools or control peptides (ViraFEST assay). Harvesting of the unexposed donor's CD4+ T cells predated the COVID-19 pandemic (2011-2018). Peptide pool stimulation in ViraFEST expanded antigen-specific T cells, whose TCRs were then sequenced. The assay that was used to sequence DNA from cultured CD4+ T cells was the Oncomine TCR Beta short-read assay. Genomic DNA from cultured CD4+ T cells was extracted. TCRdb analysed the PCR reads with MiXCR anew, one entry per CDR3 protein. The sample includes 7,000 to 9,500 distinct CDR3 sequences, approximately 28% of them seen just once.

The TCR originated in a human donor in good health. The chain joins TRBV20-1 to TRBJ1-1, with D hard to call. Specimen: CD4+ T cells from blood, cultured in vitro. This CDR3 is CSARDLRGTEAFF. CDR3 DNA sequence: TGCAGTGCTAGAGATCTACGGGGAACTGAAGCTTTCTTT.